One T cell receptor beta chain is described in this entry. Its specificity is unknown. The data belong to a study of identical twins. Findings and caveats of the study: Memory repertoires showed no such pattern, whereas abundant cord blood beta clonotypes carried fewer insertions.

The CDR3 is 15 residues long. V lost 0 bases and J 6 bases, leaving 11 bases between the germline ends. In germline, CDR1 is LGHNA, CDR2 YSLEER. TCRdb called the 5' RACE reads again in MiXCR, with one record for every CDR3 protein. The table lists roughly 720,000 distinct CDR3 sequences, 15% to 20% of them singletons. This sample also appeared in a second study, on T cells expressing NK-cell markers. As reported in that work: CD3+CD56+NKG2C+, CD3+CD56+NKG2C- and CD3+CD56-NKG2C+ T cells, once sorted, supplied the TCR beta repertoires. Within several experiments, an anti-gamma-delta TCR antibody kept the sorting limited to alpha-beta TCR T cells. As a fraction of CD8+ T cells, dominant NKG2C+ clonotypes reached about 1.0-8% in a handful of donors.

The sequenced sample was PBMCs. V gene TRBV4-3 combines with J gene TRBJ2-2; no clear D gene. The TCR sequence derives from a woman aged 18-29 years in good health. DNA for the CDR3: TGCGCCAGCAGCCAAGATCCGGGCTTGCCCGGGGAGCTGTTTTTT. It is translated as CASSQDPGLPGELFF.